These 4 T cell receptor beta chains came from one sample sequenced in a study of blood T cell repertoires in COVID-19. Clones were sequenced by immunoSEQ multiplex PCR, and TCRdb holds only the in-frame ones, with some missing. This table has some 380,000 clones, approximately 77% appearing once. Input material: peripheral blood. These receptors were taken from a human donor with acute or convalescent COVID-19. The donor label of this sample is uncertain.

The chain carries TRBV29-1 and TRBJ2-7; 10 bases line up with TRBD1. Germline values: CDR1 SQVTM, CDR2 ANQGSEA. CDR3 length: 14 residues. The J segment lost 2 bases and the V segment lost 4 bases, leaving 5 bases of the junction unmatched. The CDR3, as DNA: TGCAGCGTTGCATCCGGACAGGGGGCCTACGAGCAGTACTTC. It specifies CSVASGQGAYEQYF.

V and J are TRBV28 and TRBJ2-3; TRBD2 matches at 7 bases. CDR1 is MDHEN, CDR2 SYDVKM, per germline. CDR3 size: 13 residues. V trimming: 8 bases; J trimming: 2 bases; junction bases outside the gene matches: 4. In nucleotides, the CDR3 is TGTGCCAGCTGGGCGGGGGTCACAGATACGCAGTATTTT. Residues: CASWAGVTDTQYF.

As for this clone: The same CDR3 is also encoded by other DNA sequences in this sample. The chain recombines TRBV4-2 with TRBJ1-2; TRBD1 aligns across 8 bases. This CDR3 region has 14 residues. V was pared by 3 bases and J by 7 bases, with 7 bases of the junction left unmatched. Germline CDR1 reads LGHNA; CDR2 reads YNFKEQ. The CDR3 sequence: CASSQSRGLSGYTF. In nucleotides, the CDR3 is TGTGCCAGCAGCCAGAGCAGGGGGCTAAGTGGCTACACCTTC.

This chain uses TRBV2 with TRBJ1-3; the D gene is possibly TRBD1 (5 bases). This CDR3 is 16 amino acids long. V was cut by 1 base and J by 0 bases, with 10 bases left in between. The germline CDR1 and CDR2 sequences are SNHLY and FYNNEI. The CDR3 coding sequence is TGTGCCAGCAGTGAAGTCTGGGGCACCTCTGGAAACACCATATATTTT. Translated: CASSEVWGTSGNTIYF.